This TCR beta chain comes out of a study of blood T cell repertoires in COVID-19. Study as a whole: COVID-19 samples, acute and convalescent, were from the United States, Italy and Spain. Nucleic acid was either cDNA or gDNA, and it came from T cells, B-cell-depleted T cells, or PBMCs.

In the original analysis: Using reference gene primer amplification, nucleated cell counts were estimated. This table comes from immunoSEQ multiplex PCR, and its TCRdb copy is limited to in-frame clones, with some not included. From that table come the V and J calls and clone size; the DNA was used to work out D and trimming. The sample includes about 350,000 clones, roughly 90% of them seen just once. With V trimmed by 3 bases and J by 2 bases, 6 bases remained unmatched. Germline loops: CDR1 MDHEN, CDR2 SYDVKM. The CDR3 is 15 amino acids. Patients of the Seattle cohort, enrolled during active infection, were followed longitudinally.

The gene calls are TRBV28 and TRBJ2-7; 8 bases are a match to TRBD1. This TCR was sampled from a woman between 55 and 75 years old with COVID-19, enrolled during active disease. The sequenced sample consisted of peripheral blood. The CDR3 region is CASSLLQGDAYEQYF. The DNA of the CDR3 is TGTGCCAGCAGTTTGTTACAGGGGGACGCCTACGAGCAGTACTTC.